Reported below is one T cell receptor beta chain. These data come from a study of blood T cell repertoires in COVID-19. Germline V gene sequence: CDR1 MNHEY, CDR2 SVGAGI. The CDR3 runs 14 residues. The V and J ends lost 7 bases and 2 bases, in that order; junction bases with no gene match: 7. Clones were sequenced by immunoSEQ multiplex PCR, and TCRdb holds only the in-frame ones, with some missing. Of some 150,000 clones listed, over 80% are singletons. This rearrangement joins TRBV6-5 to TRBJ1-2; 7 bases are shared with TRBD1. Specimen: peripheral blood. The source is a woman aged 60 to 75 who had recovered from COVID-19. In nucleotides, the CDR3 is TGTGCCAGCACCAGAACGGGACAGAACTATGGCTACACCTTC. Protein: CASTRTGQNYGYTF.